This T cell receptor beta chain was sequenced during a study of OX40 agonist ivuxolimab in advanced cancers. Clones were sequenced by immunoSEQ multiplex PCR, and TCRdb holds only the in-frame ones, with some missing. The sample lists approximately 100,000 clones; about nine tenths were seen once. This CDR3 spans 16 amino acids. The J segment lost 1 base and the V segment lost 5 bases, leaving 10 bases of the junction unmatched. In germline, CDR1 is MDHEN, CDR2 SYDVKM. V usage is TRBV28 and J usage is TRBJ2-7, with 8 bases fitting TRBD2. The sample in question was CD4+ or CD8+ T cells sorted from blood, obtained in a trial of the OX40 agonist ivuxolimab. The TCR was taken from an adult with an advanced solid tumor such as melanoma, head and neck, liver or kidney cancer. Here the CDR3 DNA reads TGTGCCAGCAGTGCACACGTAGCGGGGACGTCCTACGAGCAGTACTTC. It is translated as CASSAHVAGTSYEQYF.